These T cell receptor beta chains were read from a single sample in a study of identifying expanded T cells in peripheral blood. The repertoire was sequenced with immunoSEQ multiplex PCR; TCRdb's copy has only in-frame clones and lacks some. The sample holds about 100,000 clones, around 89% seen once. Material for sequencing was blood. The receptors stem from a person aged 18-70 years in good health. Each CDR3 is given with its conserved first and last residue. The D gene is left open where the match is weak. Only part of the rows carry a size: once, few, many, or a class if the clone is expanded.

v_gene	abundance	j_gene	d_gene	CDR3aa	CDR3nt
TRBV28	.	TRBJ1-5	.	CASTPPRGTQHF	TGTGCCAGCACTCCCCCCCGGGGGACCCAGCATTTT
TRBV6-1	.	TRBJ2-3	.	CASSWNSDTQYF	TGTGCCAGCAGTTGGAATTCGGATACGCAGTATTTT
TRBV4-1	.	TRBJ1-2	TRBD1	CASSQEPRDSNYGYTF	TGCGCCAGCAGCCAAGAGCCCCGGGACAGCAACTATGGCTACACCTTC
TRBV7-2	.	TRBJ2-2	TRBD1	CASSFRTGDTGELFF	TGTGCCAGCAGCTTTCGGACAGGCGACACCGGGGAGCTGTTTTTT
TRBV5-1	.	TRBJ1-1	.	CASSGGRLNTEAFF	TGCGCCAGCAGCGGAGGACGGTTAAACACTGAAGCTTTCTTT
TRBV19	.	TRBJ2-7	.	CASSPSRGGATYEQYF	TGTGCCAGTAGCCCTAGCCGAGGTGGAGCGACCTACGAGCAGTACTTC
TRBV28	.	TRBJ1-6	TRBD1	CASSLSGWKTGTYNSPLHF	TGTGCCAGCAGTTTATCGGGGTGGAAGACAGGGACCTATAATTCACCCCTCCACTTT
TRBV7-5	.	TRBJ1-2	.	CARSLTNTF	TGTGCCAGAAGCCTAACGAACACCTTC
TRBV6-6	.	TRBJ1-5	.	CASKVGGEQPQHF	TGTGCCAGCAAGGTCGGGGGCGAACAGCCCCAGCATTTT
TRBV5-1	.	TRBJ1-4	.	CASSLAPPLNEKLFF	TGCGCCAGCAGCTTGGCCCCCCCGTTGAATGAAAAACTGTTTTTT
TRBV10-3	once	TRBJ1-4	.	CAISEGLNEKLFF	TGTGCCATCAGCGAAGGCCTTAATGAAAAACTGTTTTTT
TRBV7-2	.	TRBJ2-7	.	CASSFEGSSYEQYF	TGTGCCAGCAGCTTTGAAGGCAGCTCCTACGAGCAGTACTTC
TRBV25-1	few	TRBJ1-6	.	CASSAQGYNSPLHF	TGTGCCAGCAGTGCACAGGGTTATAATTCACCCCTCCACTTT
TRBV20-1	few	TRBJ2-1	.	CSAVGHNEQFF	TGCAGTGCTGTCGGACACAATGAGCAGTTCTTC
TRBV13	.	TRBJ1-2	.	CASSLGKSAFNYGYTF	TGTGCCAGCAGCTTAGGCAAGTCCGCCTTTAACTATGGCTACACCTTC
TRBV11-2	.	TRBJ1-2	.	CASSIHSRGYGYTF	TGTGCCAGCAGTATACACAGCAGGGGTTATGGCTACACCTTC
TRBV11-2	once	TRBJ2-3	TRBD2	CASSLEGLAASTDTQYF	TGTGCCAGCAGCTTAGAGGGACTAGCGGCTAGCACAGATACGCAGTATTTT
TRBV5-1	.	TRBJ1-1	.	CASSLGVSGFTEAFF	TGCGCCAGCAGCTTGGGAGTCTCAGGGTTCACTGAAGCTTTCTTT
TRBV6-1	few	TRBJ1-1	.	CASNDRGPEAFF	TGTGCCAGCAACGATAGGGGCCCTGAAGCTTTCTTT
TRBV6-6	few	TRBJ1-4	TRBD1	CASSLTTGGLFF	TGTGCCAGCAGTTTAACGACAGGGGGGCTGTTTTTT
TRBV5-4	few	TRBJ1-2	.	CASSSPNYGYTF	TGTGCCAGCAGCTCACCAAACTATGGCTACACCTTC
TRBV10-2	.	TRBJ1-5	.	CASSDGPPVDYNQPQHF	TGCGCCAGCAGCGATGGGCCCCCGGTCGACTACAATCAGCCCCAGCATTTT
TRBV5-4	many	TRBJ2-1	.	CASSLAGGGWSSYNEQFF	TGTGCCAGCAGCTTGGCCGGTGGCGGGTGGAGCTCCTACAATGAGCAGTTCTTC
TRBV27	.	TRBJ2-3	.	CASSLRSTDWADTQYF	TGTGCCAGCAGTTTAAGATCAACGGACTGGGCAGATACGCAGTATTTT
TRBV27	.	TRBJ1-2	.	CASSWSGPYGYTF	TGTGCCAGCAGTTGGTCCGGGCCCTATGGCTACACCTTC
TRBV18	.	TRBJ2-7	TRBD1	CASSPLGQGSVEQYF	TGTGCCAGCTCACCGCTGGGACAGGGTTCTGTCGAGCAGTACTTC
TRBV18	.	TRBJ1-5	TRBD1	CASSPAGQGNNQPQHF	TGTGCCAGCTCACCTGCGGGACAGGGCAACAATCAGCCCCAGCATTTT
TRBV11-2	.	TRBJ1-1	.	CASSQQEDTEAFF	TGTGCCAGCAGCCAACAGGAAGACACTGAAGCTTTCTTT
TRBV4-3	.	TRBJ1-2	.	CASSQANFLPTGYTF	TGCGCCAGCAGCCAAGCTAACTTTCTACCAACGGGCTACACCTTC
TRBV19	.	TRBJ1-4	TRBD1	CASSYRGSNEKLFF	TGTGCCAGTAGCTACAGGGGGAGTAATGAAAAACTGTTTTTT
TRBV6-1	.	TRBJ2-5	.	CASSEGGTNGGETQYF	TGTGCCAGCAGTGAAGGCGGGACCAACGGAGGAGAGACCCAGTACTTC
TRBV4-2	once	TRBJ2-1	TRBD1	CASSQADRVSYNEQFF	TGTGCCAGCAGCCAGGCCGACAGGGTCTCCTACAATGAGCAGTTCTTC
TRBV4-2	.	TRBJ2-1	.	CASSHGTTTSYNEQFF	TGTGCCAGCAGCCATGGAACGACTACCTCCTACAATGAGCAGTTCTTC
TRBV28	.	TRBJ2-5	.	CASSRSSREIQYF	TGTGCCAGCAGCAGAAGCTCTCGAGAGATCCAGTACTTC
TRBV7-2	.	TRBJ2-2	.	CASMVEGYTGELFF	TGTGCCAGCATGGTGGAGGGATACACCGGGGAGCTGTTTTTT
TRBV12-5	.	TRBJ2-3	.	CASGEGFAGTDTQYF	TGTGCTAGTGGAGAGGGGTTTGCAGGCACAGATACGCAGTATTTT
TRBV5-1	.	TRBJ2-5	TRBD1	CASSHGTGEETQYF	TGCGCCAGCAGCCACGGGACAGGGGAAGAGACCCAGTACTTC
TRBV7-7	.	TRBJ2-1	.	CASSKQVLGEQFF	TGTGCCAGCAGCAAACAGGTTTTAGGGGAGCAGTTCTTC
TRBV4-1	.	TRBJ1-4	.	CASSQPSAPMANEKLFF	TGCGCCAGCAGCCAACCTTCCGCACCGATGGCTAATGAAAAACTGTTTTTT
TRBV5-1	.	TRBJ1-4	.	CASSLNSLGGNEKLFF	TGCGCCAGCAGCTTGAACTCTCTCGGCGGTAATGAAAAACTGTTTTTT
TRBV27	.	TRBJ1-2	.	CASSPRAGRYYGYTF	TGTGCCAGCTCCCCGAGGGCAGGGCGATACTATGGCTACACCTTC
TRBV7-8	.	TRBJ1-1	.	CASSPHTTEAFF	TGTGCCAGCAGCCCCCATACCACTGAAGCTTTCTTT
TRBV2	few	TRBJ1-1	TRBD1	CASSEGDRNTEAFF	TGTGCCAGCAGTGAAGGGGACAGGAACACTGAAGCTTTCTTT
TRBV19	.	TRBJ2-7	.	CASSMGDAYEQYF	TGTGCCAGTAGTATGGGGGATGCCTACGAGCAGTACTTC
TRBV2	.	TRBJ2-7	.	CASRTRGEGTHEQYF	TGTGCCAGCAGGACGAGGGGGGAGGGCACCCACGAGCAGTACTTC
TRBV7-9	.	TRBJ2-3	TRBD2	CANERGGTDTQYF	TGTGCGAACGAGCGGGGGGGCACAGATACGCAGTATTTT
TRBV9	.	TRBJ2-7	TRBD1	CASSDGDRPYEQYF	TGTGCCAGCAGCGATGGGGACAGACCCTACGAGCAGTACTTC
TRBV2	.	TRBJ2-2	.	CASIGGSGELFF	TGTGCCAGCATTGGAGGGTCCGGGGAGCTGTTTTTT
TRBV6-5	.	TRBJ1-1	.	CASSRAPTNTEAFF	TGTGCCAGCAGCAGGGCCCCCACGAACACTGAAGCTTTCTTT
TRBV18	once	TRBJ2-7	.	CASSPWDGSYEQYF	TGTGCCAGCTCACCGTGGGACGGTTCCTACGAGCAGTACTTC